A selection of T cell receptor beta chains follows, all from one sample in a study of T cells in Graves' hyperthyroidism and ophthalmopathy. TCRdb re-called the multiplex PCR reads through MiXCR, storing one row per CDR3 protein. This table has 600,000 or so distinct CDR3 sequences, just over 45% appearing once. The specimen sequenced was peripheral blood or thyroid tissue (not recorded which). These receptors were collected from a woman between 18 and 30 years old with Graves' hyperthyroidism. Both conserved end residues are part of each CDR3. The order of the fields is clone size, V gene, D gene, J gene, CDR3 protein, CDR3 DNA. The D gene is left open where the match is weak. The listing skips clone size in some rows; elsewhere it reads once, few, many or a size class.

size: NA
V: TRBV20-1
D: NA
J: TRBJ1-4
CDR3: CSANSSNNEKLFF
DNA: TGCAGTGCTAATTCCAGCAATAATGAAAAACTGTTTTTT

size: NA
V: TRBV7-2
D: TRBD1
J: TRBJ1-5
CDR3: CASSQGFGSGTGGQPQHF
DNA: TGTGCCAGCAGCCAAGGCTTCGGGTCGGGGACAGGAGGTCAGCCCCAGCATTTT

size: NA
V: TRBV2
D: TRBD1
J: TRBJ1-1
CDR3: CASSEAGSDRGREVRAFF
DNA: TGTGCCAGCAGTGAAGCGGGTTCGGACAGGGGGCGAGAAGTCAGGGCTTTCTTT

size: once
V: TRBV12-3/TRBV12-4
D: TRBD1
J: TRBJ2-7
CDR3: CASSFGTGYEQYF
DNA: TGTGCCAGCAGTTTCGGGACAGGTTACGAGCAGTACTTC

size: NA
V: TRBV15
D: NA
J: TRBJ2-5
CDR3: CATSRDRWHLGGETQYF
DNA: TGTGCCACCAGCAGAGATCGCTGGCACCTAGGGGGTGAGACCCAGTACTTC

size: NA
V: TRBV24-1
D: TRBD1
J: TRBJ1-2
CDR3: CATSDVTGVDYGYTF
DNA: TGTGCCACCAGTGATGTGACAGGGGTTGACTATGGCTACACCTTC

size: few
V: TRBV6-2/TRBV6-3
D: TRBD1
J: TRBJ2-7
CDR3: CASSYSHDRGYEQYF
DNA: TGTGCCAGCAGTTACTCCCACGACAGGGGATACGAGCAGTACTTC

size: NA
V: TRBV25-1
D: NA
J: TRBJ1-2
CDR3: CASSEVGRVNYGYTF
DNA: TGTGCCAGCAGTGAAGTGGGGCGCGTAAACTATGGCTACACCTTC

size: few
V: TRBV12-3/TRBV12-4
D: NA
J: TRBJ1-2
CDR3: CASSLRVVASYGYTF
DNA: TGTGCCAGCAGCCTCCGGGTGGTAGCGAGCTATGGCTACACCTTC

size: NA
V: TRBV20-1
D: TRBD1
J: TRBJ1-6
CDR3: CSARRGSGGSPLHF
DNA: TGCAGTGCTAGACGGGGATCAGGGGGATCACCCCTCCACTTT

size: many
V: TRBV13
D: TRBD1
J: TRBJ1-5
CDR3: CASSQGQVYNQPQHF
DNA: TGTGCCAGCAGCCAGGGACAGGTCTACAATCAGCCCCAGCATTTT

size: NA
V: TRBV15
D: NA
J: TRBJ2-2
CDR3: CATSRGGIGELFF
DNA: TGTGCCACCAGCAGAGGAGGGATCGGGGAGCTGTTTTTT

size: NA
V: TRBV2
D: TRBD2
J: TRBJ2-1
CDR3: CAGLAGQQFF
DNA: TGTGCCGGCTTAGCGGGACAGCAGTTCTTC

size: many
V: TRBV7-9
D: NA
J: TRBJ1-1
CDR3: CASSQRVYTEAFF
DNA: TGTGCCAGCAGCCAAAGGGTGTACACTGAAGCTTTCTTT

size: few
V: TRBV10-3
D: NA
J: TRBJ2-2
CDR3: CAISESRGLNTGELFF
DNA: TGTGCCATCAGTGAGTCCAGGGGCCTGAACACCGGGGAGCTGTTTTTT

size: many
V: TRBV29-1
D: TRBD1
J: TRBJ1-2
CDR3: CSVGEGAVHGYTF
DNA: TGCAGCGTTGGGGAGGGGGCGGTACATGGCTACACCTTC